This TCR beta chain was recorded in a study of control samples from healthy donors and cancer patients. This table comes from immunoSEQ multiplex PCR, and its TCRdb copy is limited to in-frame clones, with some not included. The sample has tens of thousands of clones; roughly 84% are singletons. The ends were cut back, 0 bases at V and 6 bases at J, with 17 bases in the middle. This CDR3 is 16 amino acids long. Germline CDR1 is SGHKS and CDR2 is YYEKEE (reference sequence). The J gene is TRBJ2-3, the V gene TRBV5-5; possible D gene TRBD1, 7 bases. This receptor was identified in a woman between 45 and 60 years old in good health. Material: blood. The CDR3 region has the DNA TGTGCCAGCAGCTTGGCCCCCAGGACAGGAGGGGATACGCAGTATTTT. Its protein is CASSLAPRTGGDTQYF. Based on the CDR3 plus reference TRBV5-5 and TRBJ2-3, the full variable domain is DAGVTQSPTHLIKTRGQQVTLRCSPISGHKSVSWYQQVLGQGPQFIFQYYEKEERGRGNFPDRFSARQFPNYSSELNVNALLLGDSALYLCASSLAPRTGGDTQYFGPGTRLTVL.